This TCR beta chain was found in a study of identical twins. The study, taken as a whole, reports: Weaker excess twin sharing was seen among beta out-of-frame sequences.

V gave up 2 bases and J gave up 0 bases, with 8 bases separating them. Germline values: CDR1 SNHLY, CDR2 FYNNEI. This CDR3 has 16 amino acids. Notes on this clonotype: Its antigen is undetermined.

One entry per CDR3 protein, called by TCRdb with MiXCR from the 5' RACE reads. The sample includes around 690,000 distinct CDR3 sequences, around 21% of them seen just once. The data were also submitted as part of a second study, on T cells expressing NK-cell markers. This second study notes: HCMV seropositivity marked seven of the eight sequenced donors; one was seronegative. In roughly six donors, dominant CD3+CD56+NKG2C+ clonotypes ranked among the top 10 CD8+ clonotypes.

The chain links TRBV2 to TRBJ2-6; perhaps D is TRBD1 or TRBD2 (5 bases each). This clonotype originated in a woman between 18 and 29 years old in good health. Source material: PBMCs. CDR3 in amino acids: CASSEMRGSGANVLTF. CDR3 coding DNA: TGTGCCAGCAGTGAAATGAGGGGCTCTGGGGCCAACGTCCTGACTTTC.